A single sample is the source of the 17 T cell receptor beta chains below, sequenced in a study of beta chain features in type 1 diabetes. Whole-study results and caveats: Shortening of TCRB CDR3s, moderate but significant, appeared in all four CD4+ subsets of Type 1 diabetes patients.

The whole isolated RNA underwent reverse transcription, so sequencing captured expressed TCRB transcripts. Here immunoSEQ multiplex PCR was the method, and the copy in TCRdb shows in-frame clones only, minus some. This sample has some 360,000 clones, with 9.5% to 10% found just once. Their target antigens are unknown. The sample was central memory CD4+ T cells from blood. These receptors originate from a man younger than 40 with type 1 diabetes.

This clone was counted a few times. V gene TRBV27 combines with J gene TRBJ2-5; D unclear. Trimming left V 4 bases short and J 2 bases short, with 8 bases between. This CDR3 comprises 13 residues. CDR1 is MNHEY, CDR2 SMNVEV, per germline (reference sequence). The CDR3 bases are TGTGCCAGCAGTTCGGCCCAGCAAGAGACCCAGTACTTC. This gives the protein CASSSAQQETQYF.

The chain recombines TRBV10-3 with TRBJ2-7; 9 bases line up with TRBD1. CDR1 and CDR2 from the germline V gene are ENHRY and SYGVKD. This CDR3 is built from 16 residues. The V segment lost 2 bases and the J segment 7 bases; nucleotides outside the gene matches: 12. CDR3 loop: CAISEATRTGEREQYF. For the CDR3, the DNA is TGTGCCATCAGTGAGGCAACTCGGACAGGGGAGAGGGAGCAGTACTTC.

In its sample, this clone was seen a few times. The chain joins TRBV10-3 to TRBJ2-7; 10 positions match TRBD1. Trimming took 7 bases from V and 2 from J; bases not matched to a gene: 5. CDR1 ENHRY and CDR2 SYGVKD come from the germline V gene. The CDR3 consists of 14 residues. CDR3 in DNA: TGTGCCATCAATCCCGGGACAGGGGCCTACGAGCAGTACTTC. This translates into CAINPGTGAYEQYF.

This clone was seen a handful of times. This sequence joins TRBV11-2 and TRBJ2-7; D is unresolved. The germline CDR1 and CDR2 sequences are SGHAT and FQNNGV. The CDR3 is 12 residues long. Trimming took 3 bases from V and 3 from J, leaving 6 bases between them. The CDR3 nucleotides are TGTGCCAGCAGCTTGGGCTACTACGAGCAGTACTTC. Translated, it gives CASSLGYYEQYF.

This clone has more than one count but fewer than ten. The V and J genes are TRBV4-3 and TRBJ2-5, with 7 bases that match TRBD2. This CDR3 contains 14 residues. The V segment lost 4 bases and the J segment 4 bases; nucleotides outside the gene matches: 6. CDR1 and CDR2 (germline): LGHNA, YSLEER. Written as DNA, the CDR3 is TGCGCCAGCAGCCCTCTCGGGGAGGGAGAGACCCAGTACTTC. Residues: CASSPLGEGETQYF.

This clone showed up just a few times. The rearrangement joins TRBV6-6 to TRBJ1-5; a weak D match, TRBD1 (5 bases). Germline V CDR1 and CDR2: MNHNY, SVGAGI (reference sequence). This CDR3 spans 12 amino acids. V was trimmed by 10 bases and J by 6 bases, leaving 13 bases between them. The CDR3 bases are TGTGCCATCTCCGAGGGGAGTCAGCCCCAGCATTTT. It codes for CAISEGSQPQHF.

This chain uses TRBV7-8 with TRBJ1-1; TRBD1 matches 10 bases. J gave up 7 bases and V 3 bases, and 5 bases lay outside the gene matches. Germline CDR1 is SGHVS and CDR2 is FQNEAQ. CDR3 length: 14 residues. The CDR3 region has the DNA TGTGCCAGCAGCTTGACAGGGGGCCTAGGTGAAGCTTTCTTT. It codes for CASSLTGGLGEAFF.

The chain combines TRBV28 with TRBJ2-7; D unclear. The V end lost 6 bases, the J end lost 5 bases, and 11 bases lay between the germline ends. Germline CDR1 and CDR2: MDHEN and SYDVKM. CDR3 length: 12 amino acids. CDR3 region: CASRNLVDEQYF. The CDR3 DNA is TGTGCCAGCAGAAACCTAGTTGACGAGCAGTACTTC.

The gene calls are TRBV6-5 and TRBJ1-1; D uncertain. This CDR3 is 11 amino acids long. V lost 6 bases to trimming and J lost 7 bases, with 9 bases between them. The V gene's germline CDR1 is MNHEY and CDR2 SVGAGI. The CDR3 loop reads CASSKAREAFF. In DNA form, the CDR3 reads TGTGCCAGCAGCAAGGCGCGTGAAGCTTTCTTT.

The chain uses TRBV6-5 and TRBJ2-7, with a possible D match to TRBD2 (6 bases). There are 15 residues in the CDR3. Per the germline V gene, CDR1 is MNHEY and CDR2 is SVGAGI. V lost 5 bases and J 0 bases, leaving 14 bases between the germline ends. As DNA, the CDR3 is TGTGCCAGCAGTCGGGCGGGGACCCTCTCCTACGAGCAGTACTTC. This sequence encodes CASSRAGTLSYEQYF.

This clone has ten or more counts. The same CDR3 also results from other DNA sequences found in this sample. The chain couples TRBV6-1 to TRBJ2-7; 9 nucleotides agree with TRBD1. CDR3 size: 12 residues. Germline V lookup: CDR1 MNHNS, CDR2 SASEGT. V shed 6 bases and J 7 bases; nucleotides not matched to a gene: 4. The CDR3 sequence: CASRTGGYEQYF. The CDR3 DNA is TGTGCCAGCAGGACAGGGGGATATGAGCAGTACTTC.

This clone was found a few times. The chain employs TRBV5-1 and TRBJ2-5, with TRBD1 matching over 8 bases. The length of the CDR3 is 14 residues. After removal of 4 bases from V and 11 bases from J, the junction contained 13 bases not matched to a gene. CDR1 SGHRS and CDR2 YFSETQ come from the germline V gene. The CDR3 DNA sequence: TGCGCCAGCAGCCCTTGGACAGGGTCGGGAGAGCAGTACTTC. Encoded protein: CASSPWTGSGEQYF.

In DNA form, the CDR3 reads TGTGCCAGCAGCTTAAGGACAGGGGGAATGAACTATGGCTACACCTTC. Translating gives CASSLRTGGMNYGYTF. The chain employs TRBV7-2 and TRBJ1-2; TRBD1 aligns across 10 bases. Trimming at V came to 2 bases and at J to 2 bases, leaving 5 bases not matched to a gene. The CDR3 has 16 amino acids. The germline V gene encodes CDR1 SGHTA and CDR2 FQGNSA.

V usage is TRBV7-3 and J usage is TRBJ2-3, with TRBD2 identical over 8 bases. CDR3 length: 16 residues. The V and J ends lost 5 bases and 6 bases, in that order; junction bases with no gene match: 13. Germline assignment: CDR1 SGHTA and CDR2 FQGTGA. The CDR3: CASSPLQREPPDTQYF. The CDR3, as DNA: TGTGCCAGCAGCCCCCTCCAGCGGGAGCCCCCCGATACGCAGTATTTT.

This clone was seen a handful of times. The rearrangement uses TRBV5-1 and TRBJ1-1; D remains unclear. The V end lost 4 bases, the J end lost 4 bases, and 14 bases lay between the germline ends. The CDR3 totals 14 residues. CDR1 and CDR2 (germline): SGHRS, YFSETQ. The CDR3 DNA reads TGCGCCAGCAGCCCGGACGGGGTTTCCACTGAAGCTTTCTTT. This codes for CASSPDGVSTEAFF.

This clone has a handful of counts. V and J are TRBV7-2 and TRBJ2-1; TRBD2 matches at 10 bases. This CDR3 has 15 residues. V lost 5 bases and J lost 5; bases outside the gene matches: 6. Looked up from germline, CDR1 is SGHTA and CDR2 is FQGNSA. This CDR3 is CASSPRTSGNNEQFF. In nucleotides, the CDR3 is TGTGCCAGCAGCCCCCGGACTAGCGGAAACAATGAGCAGTTCTTC. Supplemented by reference TRBV7-2 and TRBJ2-1, the full variable domain reads GAGVSQSPSNKVTEKGKDVELRCDPISGHTALYWYRQSLGQGLEFLIYFQGNSAPDKSGLPSDRFSAERTGGSVSTLTIQRTQQEDSAVYLCASSPRTSGNNEQFFGPGTRLTVL.

This clone was recorded a few times. This chain joins TRBV18 and TRBJ2-7; maybe TRBD2 (6 bases). The length of the CDR3 is 15 residues. CDR1 KGHSH and CDR2 LQKENI come from the germline V gene. With 6 bases removed from V and 2 bases from J, the gap between germline ends came to 17 bases. The CDR3 sequence: CASSPQAGGTYEQYF. In nucleotides, the CDR3 is TGTGCCAGCTCGCCCCAAGCGGGCGGAACCTACGAGCAGTACTTC.